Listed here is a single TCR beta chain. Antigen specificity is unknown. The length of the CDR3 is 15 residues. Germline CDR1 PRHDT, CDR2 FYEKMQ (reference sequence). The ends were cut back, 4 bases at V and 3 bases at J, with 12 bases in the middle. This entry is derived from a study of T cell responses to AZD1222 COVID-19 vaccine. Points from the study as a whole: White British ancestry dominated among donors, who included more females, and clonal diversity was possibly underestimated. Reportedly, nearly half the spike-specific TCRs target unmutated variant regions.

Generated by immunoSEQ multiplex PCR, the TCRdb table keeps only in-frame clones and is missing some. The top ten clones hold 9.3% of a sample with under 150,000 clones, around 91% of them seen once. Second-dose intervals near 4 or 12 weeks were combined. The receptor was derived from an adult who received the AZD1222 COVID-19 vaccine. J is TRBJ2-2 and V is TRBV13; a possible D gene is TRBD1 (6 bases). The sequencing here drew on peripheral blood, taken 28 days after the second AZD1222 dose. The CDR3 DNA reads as TGTGCCAGCAGCTCCAGGGGCGCTCACACCGGGGAGCTGTTTTTT. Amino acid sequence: CASSSRGAHTGELFF.